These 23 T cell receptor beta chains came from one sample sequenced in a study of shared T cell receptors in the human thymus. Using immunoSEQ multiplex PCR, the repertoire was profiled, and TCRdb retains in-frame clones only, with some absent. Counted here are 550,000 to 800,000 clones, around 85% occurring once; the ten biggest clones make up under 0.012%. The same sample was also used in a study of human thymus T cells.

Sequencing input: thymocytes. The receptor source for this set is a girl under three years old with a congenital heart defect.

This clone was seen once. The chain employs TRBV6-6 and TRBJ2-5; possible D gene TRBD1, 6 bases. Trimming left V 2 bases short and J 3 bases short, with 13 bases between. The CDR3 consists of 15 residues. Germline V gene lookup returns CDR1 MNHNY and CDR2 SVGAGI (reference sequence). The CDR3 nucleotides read TGTGCCAGCAGTTACGAAACAGGGTCAGAAGAGACCCAGTACTTC. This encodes CASSYETGSEETQYF.

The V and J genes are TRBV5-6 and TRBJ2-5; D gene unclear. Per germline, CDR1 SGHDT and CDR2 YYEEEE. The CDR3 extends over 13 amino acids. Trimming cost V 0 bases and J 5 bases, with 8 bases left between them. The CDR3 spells CASSLALGETQYF. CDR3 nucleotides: TGTGCCAGCAGCTTGGCCCTCGGGGAGACCCAGTACTTC. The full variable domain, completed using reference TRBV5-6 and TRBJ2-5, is DAGVTQSPTHLIKTRGQQVTLRCSPKSGHDTVSWYQQALGQGPQFIFQYYEEEERQRGNFPDRFSGHQFPNYSSELNVNALLLGDSALYLCASSLALGETQYFGPGTRLLVL.

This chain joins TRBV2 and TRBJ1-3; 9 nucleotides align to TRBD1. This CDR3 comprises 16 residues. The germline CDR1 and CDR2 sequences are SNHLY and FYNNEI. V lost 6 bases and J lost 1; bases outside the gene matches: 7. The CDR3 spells CASRFNRGPSGNTIYF. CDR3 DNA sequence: TGTGCCAGCAGGTTCAACAGGGGGCCATCTGGAAACACCATATATTTT.

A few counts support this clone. Here the CDR3 reads CASSQDLWAPGQIYGYTF. CDR3 in DNA: TGTGCCAGCAGCCAAGATTTATGGGCCCCGGGACAGATCTATGGCTACACCTTC. The genes are TRBV4-2 and TRBJ1-2; 7 bases map to TRBD1. This CDR3 comprises 18 residues. J was trimmed by 4 bases and V by 0 bases; bases with no gene match: 14. The germline V gene encodes CDR1 LGHNA and CDR2 YNFKEQ.

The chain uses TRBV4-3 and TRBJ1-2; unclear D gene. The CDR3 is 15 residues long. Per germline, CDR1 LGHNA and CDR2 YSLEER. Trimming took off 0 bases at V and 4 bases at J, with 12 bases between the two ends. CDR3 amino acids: CASSQEGRGSYGYTF. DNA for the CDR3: TGCGCCAGCAGCCAAGAAGGGAGAGGTTCCTATGGCTACACCTTC.

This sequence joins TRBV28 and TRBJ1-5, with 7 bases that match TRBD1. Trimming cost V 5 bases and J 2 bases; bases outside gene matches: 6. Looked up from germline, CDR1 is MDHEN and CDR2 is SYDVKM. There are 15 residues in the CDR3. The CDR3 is CASSGGQGGNQPQHF. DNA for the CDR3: TGTGCCAGCAGTGGGGGTCAGGGGGGCAATCAGCCCCAGCATTTT.

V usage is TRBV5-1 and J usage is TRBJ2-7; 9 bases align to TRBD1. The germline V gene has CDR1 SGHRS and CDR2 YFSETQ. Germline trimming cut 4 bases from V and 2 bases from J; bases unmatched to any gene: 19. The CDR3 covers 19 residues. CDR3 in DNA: TGCGCCAGCAGCGGGCCCGGGACCGGGACAGGGACCGATCCCTACGAGCAGTACTTC. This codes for CASSGPGTGTGTDPYEQYF.

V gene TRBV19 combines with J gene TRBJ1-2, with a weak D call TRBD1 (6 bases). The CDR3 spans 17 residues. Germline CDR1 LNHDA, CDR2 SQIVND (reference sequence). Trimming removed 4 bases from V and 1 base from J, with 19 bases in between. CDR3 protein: CASSTPAPDSLNYGYTF. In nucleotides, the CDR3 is TGTGCCAGTAGTACTCCGGCCCCGGACAGCCTTAACTATGGCTACACCTTC.

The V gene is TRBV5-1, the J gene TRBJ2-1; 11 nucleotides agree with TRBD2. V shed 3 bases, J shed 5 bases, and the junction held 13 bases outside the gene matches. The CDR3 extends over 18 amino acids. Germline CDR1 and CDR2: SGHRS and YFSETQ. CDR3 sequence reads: CASSSKPRLAGRDNEQFF. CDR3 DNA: TGCGCCAGCAGCTCGAAACCCAGACTAGCGGGGCGCGACAATGAGCAGTTCTTC.

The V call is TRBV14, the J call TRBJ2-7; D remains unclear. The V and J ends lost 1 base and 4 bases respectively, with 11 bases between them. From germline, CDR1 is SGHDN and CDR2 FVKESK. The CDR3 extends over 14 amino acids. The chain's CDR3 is CASSQAPVLYEQYF. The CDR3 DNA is TGTGCCAGCAGCCAAGCTCCCGTGTTGTACGAGCAGTACTTC.

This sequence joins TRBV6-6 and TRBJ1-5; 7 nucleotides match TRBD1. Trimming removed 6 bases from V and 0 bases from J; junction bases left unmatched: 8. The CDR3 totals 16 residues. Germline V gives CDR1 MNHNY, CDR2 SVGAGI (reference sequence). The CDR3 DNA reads TGTGCCAGCAGCGTACAGGGGCATGGTAGCAATCAGCCCCAGCATTTT. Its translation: CASSVQGHGSNQPQHF.

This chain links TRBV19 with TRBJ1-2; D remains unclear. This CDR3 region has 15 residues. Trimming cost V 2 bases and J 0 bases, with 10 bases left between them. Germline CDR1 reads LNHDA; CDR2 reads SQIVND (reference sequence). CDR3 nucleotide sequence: TGTGCCAGTAGTATATCGGTGCTGGCTAACTATGGCTACACCTTC. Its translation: CASSISVLANYGYTF. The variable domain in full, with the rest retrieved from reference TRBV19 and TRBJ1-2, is DGGITQSPKYLFRKEGQNVTLSCEQNLNHDAMYWYRQDPGQGLRLIYYSQIVNDFQKGDIAEGYSVSREKKESFPLTVTSAQKNPTAFYLCASSISVLANYGYTFGSGTRLTVV.

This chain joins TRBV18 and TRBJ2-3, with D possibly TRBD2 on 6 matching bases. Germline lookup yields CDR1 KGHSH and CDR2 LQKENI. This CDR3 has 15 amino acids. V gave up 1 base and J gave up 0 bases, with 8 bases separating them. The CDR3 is CASSPRGNSTDTQYF. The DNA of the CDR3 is TGTGCCAGCTCACCACGCGGGAATAGCACAGATACGCAGTATTTT.

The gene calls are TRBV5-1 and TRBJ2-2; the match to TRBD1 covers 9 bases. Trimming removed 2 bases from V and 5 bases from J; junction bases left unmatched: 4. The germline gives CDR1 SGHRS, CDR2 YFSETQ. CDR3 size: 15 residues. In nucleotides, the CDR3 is TGCGCCAGCAGCTTCGGGGACAGGGAAACCGGGGAGCTGTTTTTT. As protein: CASSFGDRETGELFF.

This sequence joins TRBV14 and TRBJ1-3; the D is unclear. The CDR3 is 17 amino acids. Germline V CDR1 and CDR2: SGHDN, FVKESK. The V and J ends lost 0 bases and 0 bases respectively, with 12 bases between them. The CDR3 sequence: CASSQDLARPSGNTIYF. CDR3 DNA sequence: TGTGCCAGCAGCCAAGATCTGGCCAGGCCCTCTGGAAACACCATATATTTT.

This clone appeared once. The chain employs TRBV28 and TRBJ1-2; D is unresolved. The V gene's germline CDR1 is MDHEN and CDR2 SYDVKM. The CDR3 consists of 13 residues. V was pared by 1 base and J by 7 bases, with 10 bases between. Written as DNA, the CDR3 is TGTGCCAGCAGTTTATCCCCTAGGTTTGGCTACACCTTC. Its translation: CASSLSPRFGYTF.

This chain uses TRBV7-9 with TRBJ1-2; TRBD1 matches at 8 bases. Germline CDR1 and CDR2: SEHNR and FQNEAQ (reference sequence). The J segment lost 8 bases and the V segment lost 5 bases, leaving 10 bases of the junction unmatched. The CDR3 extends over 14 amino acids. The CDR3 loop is CASSRKDRENGYTF. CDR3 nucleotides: TGTGCCAGCAGCCGCAAGGACAGGGAAAACGGCTACACCTTC.

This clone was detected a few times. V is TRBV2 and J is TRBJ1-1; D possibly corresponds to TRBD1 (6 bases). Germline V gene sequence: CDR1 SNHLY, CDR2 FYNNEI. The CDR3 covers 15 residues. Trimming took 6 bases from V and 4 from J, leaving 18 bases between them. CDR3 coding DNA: TGTGCCAGCAGCGTACAGGGTAGGAGCGTCACTGAAGCTTTCTTT. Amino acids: CASSVQGRSVTEAFF.

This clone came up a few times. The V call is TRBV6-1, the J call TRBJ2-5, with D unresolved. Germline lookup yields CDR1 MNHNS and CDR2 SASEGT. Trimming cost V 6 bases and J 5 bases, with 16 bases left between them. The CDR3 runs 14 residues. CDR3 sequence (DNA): TGTGCCAGCAGCCAGCGTCTGCTTCGGGAGACCCAGTACTTC. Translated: CASSQRLLRETQYF.

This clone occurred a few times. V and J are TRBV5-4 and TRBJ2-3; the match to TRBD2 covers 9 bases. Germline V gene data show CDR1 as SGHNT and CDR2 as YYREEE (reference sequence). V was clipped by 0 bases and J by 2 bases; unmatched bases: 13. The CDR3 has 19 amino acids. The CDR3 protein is CASSLGANGRGGPTDTQYF. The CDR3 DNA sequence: TGTGCCAGCAGCTTGGGGGCGAATGGGCGGGGGGGCCCCACAGATACGCAGTATTTT. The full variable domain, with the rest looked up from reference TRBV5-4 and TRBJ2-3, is ETGVTQSPTHLIKTRGQQVTLRCSSQSGHNTVSWYQQALGQGPQFIFQYYREEENGRGNFPPRFSGLQFPNYSSELNVNALELDDSALYLCASSLGANGRGGPTDTQYFGPGTRLTVL.

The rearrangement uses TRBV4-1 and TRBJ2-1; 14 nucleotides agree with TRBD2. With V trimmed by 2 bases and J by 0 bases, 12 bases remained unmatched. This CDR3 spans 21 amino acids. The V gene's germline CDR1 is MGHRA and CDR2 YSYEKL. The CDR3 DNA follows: TGCGCCAGCAGCCAACGAAGACCGAGACTAGCGGGGGGGAGCTCCTACAATGAGCAGTTCTTC. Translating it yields CASSQRRPRLAGGSSYNEQFF.

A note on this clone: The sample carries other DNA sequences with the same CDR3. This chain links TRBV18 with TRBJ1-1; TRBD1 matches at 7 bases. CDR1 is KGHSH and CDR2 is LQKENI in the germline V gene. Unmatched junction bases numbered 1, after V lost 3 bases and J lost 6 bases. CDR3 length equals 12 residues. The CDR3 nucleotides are TGTGCCAGCTCACCCCAGGGGGCTGAAGCTTTCTTT. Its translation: CASSPQGAEAFF.

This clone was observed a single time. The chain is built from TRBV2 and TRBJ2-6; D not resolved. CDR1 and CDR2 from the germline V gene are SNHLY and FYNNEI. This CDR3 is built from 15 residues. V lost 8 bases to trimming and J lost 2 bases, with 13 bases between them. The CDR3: CASWEVPAGANVLTF. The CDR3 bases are TGTGCCAGCTGGGAAGTTCCCGCTGGGGCCAACGTCCTGACTTTC.